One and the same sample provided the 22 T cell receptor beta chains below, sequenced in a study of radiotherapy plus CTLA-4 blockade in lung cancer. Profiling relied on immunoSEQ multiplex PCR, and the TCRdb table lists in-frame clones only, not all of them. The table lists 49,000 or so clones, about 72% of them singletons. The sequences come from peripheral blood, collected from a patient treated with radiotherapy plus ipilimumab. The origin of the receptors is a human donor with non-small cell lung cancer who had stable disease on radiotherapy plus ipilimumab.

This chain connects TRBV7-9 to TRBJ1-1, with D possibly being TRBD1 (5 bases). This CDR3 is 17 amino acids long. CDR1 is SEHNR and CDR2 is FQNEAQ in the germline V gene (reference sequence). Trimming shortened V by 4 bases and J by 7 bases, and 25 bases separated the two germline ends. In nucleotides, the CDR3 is TGTGCCAGCAGCTCCATGGACCCCGGGGCAAATCAGGTTGAAGCTTTCTTT. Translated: CASSSMDPGANQVEAFF.

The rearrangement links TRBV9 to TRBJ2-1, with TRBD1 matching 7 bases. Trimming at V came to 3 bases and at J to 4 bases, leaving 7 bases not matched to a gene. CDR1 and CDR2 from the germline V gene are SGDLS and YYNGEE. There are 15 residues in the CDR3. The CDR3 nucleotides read TGTGCCAGCAGCGATACAGGGGATGTTTACAATGAGCAGTTCTTC. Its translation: CASSDTGDVYNEQFF.

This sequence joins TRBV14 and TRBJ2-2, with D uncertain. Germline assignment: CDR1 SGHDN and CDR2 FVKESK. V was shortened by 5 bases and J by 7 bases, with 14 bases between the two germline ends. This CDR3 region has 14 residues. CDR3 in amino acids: CASSSRSRSGELFF. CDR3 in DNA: TGTGCCAGCAGCTCGAGATCCAGGAGCGGGGAGCTGTTTTTT.

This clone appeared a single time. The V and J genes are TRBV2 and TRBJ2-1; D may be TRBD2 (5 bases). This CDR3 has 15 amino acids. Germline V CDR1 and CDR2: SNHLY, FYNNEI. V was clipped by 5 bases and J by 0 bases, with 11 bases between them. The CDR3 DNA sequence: TGTGCCAGCAGTTCAGCGGACGACTCCTACAATGAGCAGTTCTTC. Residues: CASSSADDSYNEQFF.

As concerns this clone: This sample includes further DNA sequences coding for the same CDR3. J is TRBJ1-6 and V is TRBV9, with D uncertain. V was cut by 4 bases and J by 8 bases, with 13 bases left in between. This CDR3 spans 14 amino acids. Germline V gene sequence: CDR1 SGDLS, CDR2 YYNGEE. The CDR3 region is CASSPPGGYSPLHF. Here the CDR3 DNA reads TGTGCCAGCAGCCCCCCGGGAGGGTATTCACCCCTCCACTTT.

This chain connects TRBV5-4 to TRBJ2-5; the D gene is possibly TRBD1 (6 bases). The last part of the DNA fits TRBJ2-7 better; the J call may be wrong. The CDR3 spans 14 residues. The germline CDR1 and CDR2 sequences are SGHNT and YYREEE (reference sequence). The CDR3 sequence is CASSLVGTSYEQYF. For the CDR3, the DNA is TGTGCCAGCAGCTTGGTCGGGACAAGCTACGAGCAGTACTTC.

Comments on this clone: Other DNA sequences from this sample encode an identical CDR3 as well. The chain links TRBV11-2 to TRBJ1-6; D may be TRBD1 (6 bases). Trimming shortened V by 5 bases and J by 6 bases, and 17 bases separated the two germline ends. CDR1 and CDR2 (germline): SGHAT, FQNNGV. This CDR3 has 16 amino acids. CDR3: CASSPGAGRANSPLHF. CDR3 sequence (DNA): TGTGCCAGCAGCCCAGGGGCAGGGAGGGCTAATTCACCCCTCCACTTT.

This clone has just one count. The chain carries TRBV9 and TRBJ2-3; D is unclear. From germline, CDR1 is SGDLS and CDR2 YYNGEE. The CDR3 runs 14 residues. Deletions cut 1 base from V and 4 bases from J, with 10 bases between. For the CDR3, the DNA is TGTGCCAGCAGCGTAACGGCGGCGGCAGATACGCAGTATTTT. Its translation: CASSVTAAADTQYF. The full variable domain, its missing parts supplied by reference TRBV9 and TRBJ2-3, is DSGVTQTPKHLITATGQRVTLRCSPRSGDLSVYWYQQSLDQGLQFLIQYYNGEERAKGNILERFSAQQFPDLHSELNLSSLELGDSALYFCASSVTAAADTQYFGPGTRLTVL.

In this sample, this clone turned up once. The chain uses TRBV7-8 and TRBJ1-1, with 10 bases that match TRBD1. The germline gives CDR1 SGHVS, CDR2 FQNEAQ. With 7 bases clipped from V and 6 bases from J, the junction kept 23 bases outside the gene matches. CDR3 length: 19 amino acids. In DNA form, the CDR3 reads TGTGCCAGCATAAAAGCCAGCAGCGCAGCCGGGACAGGGGACGCTGAAGCTTTCTTT. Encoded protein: CASIKASSAAGTGDAEAFF.

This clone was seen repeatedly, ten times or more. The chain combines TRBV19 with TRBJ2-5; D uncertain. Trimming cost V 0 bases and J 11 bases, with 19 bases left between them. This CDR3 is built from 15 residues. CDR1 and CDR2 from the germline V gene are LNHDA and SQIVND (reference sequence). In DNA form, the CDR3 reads TGTGCCAGTAGTATAGACCCTACTCGTCAGGACGGACAGTACTTC. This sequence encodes CASSIDPTRQDGQYF.

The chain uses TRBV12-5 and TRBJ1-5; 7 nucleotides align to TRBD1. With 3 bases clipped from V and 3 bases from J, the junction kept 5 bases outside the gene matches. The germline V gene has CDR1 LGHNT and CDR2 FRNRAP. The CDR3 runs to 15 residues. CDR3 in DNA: TGTGCTAGTGGTTTTGACAGGGTGGACAATCAGCCCCAGCATTTT. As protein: CASGFDRVDNQPQHF.

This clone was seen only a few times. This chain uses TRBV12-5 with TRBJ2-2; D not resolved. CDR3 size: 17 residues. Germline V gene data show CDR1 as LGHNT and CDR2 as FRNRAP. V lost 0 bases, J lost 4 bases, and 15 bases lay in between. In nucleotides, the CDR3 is TGTGCTAGTGGTTTGGTACAATTACAGCACGTCACCGGGGAGCTGTTTTTT. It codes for CASGLVQLQHVTGELFF.

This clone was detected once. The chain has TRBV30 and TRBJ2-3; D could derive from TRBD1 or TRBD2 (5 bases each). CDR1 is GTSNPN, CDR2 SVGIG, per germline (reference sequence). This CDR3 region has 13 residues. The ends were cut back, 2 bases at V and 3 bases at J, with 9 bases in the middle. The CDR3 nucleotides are TGTGCCTGGAGTTACGGGGCAACAGATACGCAGTATTTT. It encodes CAWSYGATDTQYF.

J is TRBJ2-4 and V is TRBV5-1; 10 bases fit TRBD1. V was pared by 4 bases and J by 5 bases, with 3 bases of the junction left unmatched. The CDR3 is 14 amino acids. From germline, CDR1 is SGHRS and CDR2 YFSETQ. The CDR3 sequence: CASSKDRGENIQYF. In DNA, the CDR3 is TGCGCCAGCAGCAAGGACAGGGGGGAAAACATTCAGTACTTC.

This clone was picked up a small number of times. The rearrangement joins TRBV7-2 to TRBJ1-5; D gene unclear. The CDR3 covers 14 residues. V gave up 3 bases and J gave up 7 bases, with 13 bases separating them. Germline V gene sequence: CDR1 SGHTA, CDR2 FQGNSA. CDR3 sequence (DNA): TGTGCCAGCAGCTTCCCTCGGACGGAGCAGCCCCAGCATTTT. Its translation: CASSFPRTEQPQHF.

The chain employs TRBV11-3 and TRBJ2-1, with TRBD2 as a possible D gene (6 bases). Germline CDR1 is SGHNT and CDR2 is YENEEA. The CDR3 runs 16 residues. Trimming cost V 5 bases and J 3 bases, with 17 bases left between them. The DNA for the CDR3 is TGTGCCAGCAGCCCAAAAAATCAGGGAGGCTACAATGAGCAGTTCTTC. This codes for CASSPKNQGGYNEQFF.

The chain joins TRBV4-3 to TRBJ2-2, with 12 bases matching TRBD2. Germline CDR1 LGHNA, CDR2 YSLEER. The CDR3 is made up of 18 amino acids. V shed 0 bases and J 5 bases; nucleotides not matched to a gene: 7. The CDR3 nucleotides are TGCGCCAGCAGCCAAGATGCTAGCGGGGGGGCTGGGACCGGGGAGCTGTTTTTT. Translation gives CASSQDASGGAGTGELFF.

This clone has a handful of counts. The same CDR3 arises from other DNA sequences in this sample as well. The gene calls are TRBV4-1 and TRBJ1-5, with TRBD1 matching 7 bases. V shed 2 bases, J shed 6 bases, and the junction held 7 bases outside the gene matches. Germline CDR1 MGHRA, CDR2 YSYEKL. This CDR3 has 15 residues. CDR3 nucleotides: TGCGCCAGCAGCCAAACACGACAGGGTGCTCAGCCCCAGCATTTT. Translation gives CASSQTRQGAQPQHF.

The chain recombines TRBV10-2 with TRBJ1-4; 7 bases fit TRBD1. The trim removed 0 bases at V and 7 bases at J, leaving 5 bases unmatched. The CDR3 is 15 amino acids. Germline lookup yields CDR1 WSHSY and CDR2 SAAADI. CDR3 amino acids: CASSESIGGGEKLFF. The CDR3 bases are TGCGCCAGCAGTGAGTCAATAGGGGGCGGTGAAAAACTGTTTTTT.

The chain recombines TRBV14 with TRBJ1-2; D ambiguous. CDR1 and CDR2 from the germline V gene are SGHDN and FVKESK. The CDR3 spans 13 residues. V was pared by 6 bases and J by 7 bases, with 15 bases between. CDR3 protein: CASSQTRPGGYTF. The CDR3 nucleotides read TGTGCCAGCAGTCAGACACGACCTGGTGGCTACACCTTC.

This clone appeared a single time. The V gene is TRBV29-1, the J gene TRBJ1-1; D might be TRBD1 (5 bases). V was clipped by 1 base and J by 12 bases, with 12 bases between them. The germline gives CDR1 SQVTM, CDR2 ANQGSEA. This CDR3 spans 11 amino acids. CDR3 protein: CSVEGGRETFF. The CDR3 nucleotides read TGCAGCGTTGAAGGGGGCAGGGAGACTTTCTTT.

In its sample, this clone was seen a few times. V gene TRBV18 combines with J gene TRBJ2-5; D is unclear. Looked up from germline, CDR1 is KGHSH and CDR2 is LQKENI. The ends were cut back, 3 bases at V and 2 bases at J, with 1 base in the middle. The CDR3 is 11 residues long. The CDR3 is CASSPQETQYF. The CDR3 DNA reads TGTGCCAGCTCACCTCAAGAGACCCAGTACTTC.